These 23 T cell receptor beta chains were all obtained from the same sample, sequenced in a study of OX40 agonist ivuxolimab in advanced cancers. The method was immunoSEQ multiplex PCR; TCRdb's version includes in-frame clones alone and lacks a portion of them. Of 20,000 to 25,000 clones listed, over 80% are singletons. The starting material was CD4+ or CD8+ T cells sorted from blood, obtained in a trial of the OX40 agonist ivuxolimab. The receptors here all came from an adult with an advanced solid tumor such as melanoma, head and neck, liver or kidney cancer.

This clone was detected only once. The genes are TRBV11-2 and TRBJ2-7; 8 nucleotides agree with TRBD2. This CDR3 has 16 amino acids. V gave up 0 bases and J gave up 7 bases; unmatched junction bases: 11. Germline V gene sequence: CDR1 SGHAT, CDR2 FQNNGV. The CDR3 bases are TGTGCCAGCAGCTTAGATCCCAGACTAGCGTTATCTGAGCAGTACTTC. It yields the protein CASSLDPRLALSEQYF.

The chain has TRBV2 and TRBJ2-4, with D perhaps TRBD2 (6 bases). The CDR3 consists of 14 residues. Trimming cost V 8 bases and J 5 bases, with 16 bases left between them. CDR1 SNHLY and CDR2 FYNNEI come from the germline V gene. CDR3 sequence: CASGRGREENIQYF. The CDR3 DNA is TGTGCCAGCGGCAGAGGCAGGGAGGAAAACATTCAGTACTTC.

This chain links TRBV7-2 with TRBJ1-3, with TRBD1 matching 9 bases. V was clipped by 6 bases and J by 4 bases; unmatched bases: 10. There are 16 residues in the CDR3. CDR1 is SGHTA, CDR2 FQGNSA, per germline. CDR3 coding DNA: TGTGCCAGCAGTCGCCACGGGACAGGGTCCGGAAACACCATATATTTT. Translation gives CASSRHGTGSGNTIYF.

The V gene is TRBV5-6, the J gene TRBJ2-7, with TRBD2 matching 10 bases. The CDR3 runs 15 residues. V trimming: 4 bases; J trimming: 2 bases; junction bases outside the gene matches: 6. Per germline, CDR1 SGHDT and CDR2 YYEEEE. The CDR3 sequence: CASSRLGTSAYEQYF. For the CDR3, the DNA is TGTGCCAGCAGCCGACTAGGGACTAGCGCCTACGAGCAGTACTTC. Full variable domain (missing parts from reference TRBV5-6 and TRBJ2-7): DAGVTQSPTHLIKTRGQQVTLRCSPKSGHDTVSWYQQALGQGPQFIFQYYEEEERQRGNFPDRFSGHQFPNYSSELNVNALLLGDSALYLCASSRLGTSAYEQYFGPGTRLTVT.

V gene TRBV2 combines with J gene TRBJ1-2; D possibly corresponds to TRBD1 (5 bases). This CDR3 region has 14 residues. Germline V gene lookup returns CDR1 SNHLY and CDR2 FYNNEI. V shed 2 bases and J shed 8 bases, with 15 bases lying between them. Written as DNA, the CDR3 is TGTGCCAGCAGTGAACTGGGGACGGCTGCGGGCTACACCTTC. It yields the protein CASSELGTAAGYTF.

This clone showed up just once. This sequence joins TRBV10-3 and TRBJ2-1; TRBD2 aligns across 10 bases. This CDR3 is built from 17 residues. Looked up from germline, CDR1 is ENHRY and CDR2 is SYGVKD. V shed 4 bases and J 4 bases; nucleotides not matched to a gene: 10. CDR3 coding DNA: TGTGCCATCAGTGTTGCTAGCGGGGGCCTTCGGTACAATGAGCAGTTCTTC. Encoded protein: CAISVASGGLRYNEQFF.

About this clone: This specimen includes other DNA sequences encoding the same CDR3. The V gene is TRBV5-4, the J gene TRBJ2-5; 10 nucleotides align to TRBD2. The CDR3 sequence is 14 residues long. V lost 3 bases, J lost 2 bases, and 1 base stayed unmatched. Germline assignment: CDR1 SGHNT and CDR2 YYREEE (reference sequence). CDR3 in amino acids: CASSSAGGQETQYF. The DNA for the CDR3 is TGTGCCAGCAGCTCAGCGGGGGGGCAAGAGACCCAGTACTTC. Full variable domain (outside the CDR3, taken from reference TRBV5-4 and TRBJ2-5): ETGVTQSPTHLIKTRGQQVTLRCSSQSGHNTVSWYQQALGQGPQFIFQYYREEENGRGNFPPRFSGLQFPNYSSELNVNALELDDSALYLCASSSAGGQETQYFGPGTRLLVL.

V and J are TRBV5-1 and TRBJ1-3; D is unresolved. There are 15 residues in the CDR3. V lost 3 bases, J lost 0 bases, and 10 bases lay in between. Germline-derived CDR1 and CDR2 are SGHRS and YFSETQ. CDR3 sequence (DNA): TGCGCCAGCAGCTCGCCGGAGGGCTCTGGAAACACCATATATTTT. Its protein product is CASSSPEGSGNTIYF.

The chain joins TRBV6-6 to TRBJ2-7; TRBD1 agrees at 10 bases. Germline lookup yields CDR1 MNHNY and CDR2 SVGAGI (reference sequence). The CDR3 length is 16 residues. V lost 5 bases, J lost 4 bases, and 11 bases stayed unmatched. The CDR3 region is CASSGTRQGASYEQYF. CDR3 DNA: TGTGCCAGCAGTGGGACCCGACAGGGGGCTTCATACGAGCAGTACTTC.

The table lists this clone with a count of one. V is TRBV5-1 and J is TRBJ2-7; D is possibly TRBD2 (6 bases). Germline assignment: CDR1 SGHRS and CDR2 YFSETQ. V was clipped by 4 bases and J by 5 bases, with 16 bases between them. CDR3 length: 14 amino acids. CDR3 sequence reads: CASSRWGVEDEQYF. The DNA of the CDR3 is TGCGCCAGCAGCCGGTGGGGGGTCGAAGACGAGCAGTACTTC.

The V and J genes are TRBV7-6 and TRBJ1-6; D is undetermined. Trimming removed 5 bases from V and 5 bases from J, with 10 bases in between. The germline gives CDR1 SGHVS, CDR2 FNYEAQ. CDR3 length: 14 amino acids. The CDR3 spells CASSPRADNSPLHF. The CDR3 bases are TGTGCCAGCAGCCCTAGGGCGGATAATTCACCCCTCCACTTT.

The chain carries TRBV4-1 and TRBJ2-7; 7 bases are a match to TRBD1. With 4 bases clipped from V and 0 bases from J, the junction kept 3 bases outside the gene matches. This CDR3 region has 14 residues. Germline-derived CDR1 and CDR2 are MGHRA and YSYEKL. As DNA, the CDR3 is TGCGCCAGCAGCCGGGACAGCAGCTCCTACGAGCAGTACTTC. Its protein is CASSRDSSSYEQYF.

This chain links TRBV18 with TRBJ2-5; 7 nucleotides agree with TRBD1. The J call may be incorrect, as the DNA end agrees better with TRBJ2-7. Germline V CDR1 and CDR2: KGHSH, LQKENI. This CDR3 contains 13 residues. The CDR3 sequence is CASSPLQGDEQYF. In DNA form, the CDR3 reads TGTGCCAGCTCCCCTCTCCAGGGGGACGAGCAGTACTTC.

This sequence joins TRBV5-1 and TRBJ2-3; D gene unclear. Germline loops: CDR1 SGHRS, CDR2 YFSETQ. The CDR3 covers 14 residues. Deletions cut 7 bases from V and 3 bases from J, with 15 bases between. The CDR3 DNA reads TGCGCCAGCCGATCTTCGGTAGTGACAGATACGCAGTATTTT. It codes for CASRSSVVTDTQYF.

The V call is TRBV6-5, the J call TRBJ2-3; 7 bases are a match to TRBD2. V lost 8 bases, J lost 3 bases, and 8 bases stayed unmatched. Germline loops: CDR1 MNHEY, CDR2 SVGAGI. This CDR3 contains 14 residues. As DNA, the CDR3 is TGTGCCAGCTCCACTGCGGGGGAAACAGATACGCAGTATTTT. Amino acids: CASSTAGETDTQYF.

The rearrangement links TRBV9 to TRBJ2-2, with D maybe TRBD1 (6 bases). The CDR3 runs to 15 residues. V was trimmed by 2 bases and J by 6 bases, leaving 14 bases between them. CDR1 and CDR2 from the germline V gene are SGDLS and YYNGEE. The chain's CDR3 is CASSVLQGVAGELFF. The CDR3 bases are TGTGCCAGCAGCGTCTTACAGGGAGTCGCCGGGGAGCTGTTTTTT. The full variable domain, its missing parts supplied by reference TRBV9 and TRBJ2-2, is DSGVTQTPKHLITATGQRVTLRCSPRSGDLSVYWYQQSLDQGLQFLIQYYNGEERAKGNILERFSAQQFPDLHSELNLSSLELGDSALYFCASSVLQGVAGELFFGEGSRLTVL.

V usage is TRBV7-3 and J usage is TRBJ2-5, with D maybe TRBD2 (5 bases). The CDR3 runs to 14 residues. From germline, CDR1 is SGHTA and CDR2 FQGTGA. The germline V and J ends were trimmed by 5 bases and 4 bases, with 14 bases remaining between them. This chain's CDR3 is CASSPTGLRETQYF. Written as DNA, the CDR3 is TGTGCCAGCAGCCCAACCGGACTGAGAGAGACCCAGTACTTC.

This chain uses TRBV2 with TRBJ1-2, with 8 bases lining up with TRBD1. CDR1 and CDR2 (germline): SNHLY, FYNNEI. V gave up 6 bases and J gave up 0 bases; unmatched junction bases: 6. This CDR3 region has 15 residues. Written as DNA, the CDR3 is TGTGCCAGCAGGCCCGGGACAGGTACTAACTATGGCTACACCTTC. This sequence encodes CASRPGTGTNYGYTF. Full variable domain (missing parts from reference TRBV2 and TRBJ1-2): EPEVTQTPSHQVTQMGQEVILRCVPISNHLYFYWYRQILGQKVEFLVSFYNNEISEKSEIFDDQFSVERPDGSNFTLKIRSTKLEDSAMYFCASRPGTGTNYGYTFGSGTRLTVV.

The chain joins TRBV18 to TRBJ2-5; tentatively, D is TRBD2 (5 bases). From germline, CDR1 is KGHSH and CDR2 LQKENI. The CDR3 length is 14 residues. V gave up 4 bases and J gave up 5 bases, with 14 bases separating them. The CDR3 nucleotides are TGTGCCAGCTCACATGGGTCCGGCGGGGAGACCCAGTACTTC. This sequence encodes CASSHGSGGETQYF.

This clone has a handful of counts. The chain joins TRBV19 to TRBJ2-1, with D possibly being TRBD2 (6 bases). CDR1 and CDR2 (germline): LNHDA, SQIVND (reference sequence). CDR3 length: 15 residues. Trimming cost V 1 base and J 2 bases, with 9 bases left between them. The CDR3 region is CASSIVAAAYNEQFF. The CDR3 DNA follows: TGTGCCAGTAGTATAGTAGCGGCAGCCTACAATGAGCAGTTCTTC.

J is TRBJ1-5 and V is TRBV5-5; the D is unclear. Deletions cut 0 bases from V and 2 bases from J, with 9 bases between. The CDR3 totals 15 residues. Germline V gene data show CDR1 as SGHKS and CDR2 as YYEKEE (reference sequence). For the CDR3, the DNA is TGTGCCAGCAGCTTGGTACTTCAGGGCAATCAGCCCCAGCATTTT. As protein: CASSLVLQGNQPQHF. Complete variable domain (other parts from reference TRBV5-5 and TRBJ1-5): DAGVTQSPTHLIKTRGQQVTLRCSPISGHKSVSWYQQVLGQGPQFIFQYYEKEERGRGNFPDRFSARQFPNYSSELNVNALLLGDSALYLCASSLVLQGNQPQHFGDGTRLSIL.

The chain links TRBV7-8 to TRBJ2-1; 8 bases are a match to TRBD1. V was clipped by 6 bases and J by 8 bases; unmatched bases: 9. This CDR3 contains 14 residues. Germline V gene lookup returns CDR1 SGHVS and CDR2 FQNEAQ. The CDR3 region is CASSTGGRRDEQFF. The DNA of the CDR3 is TGTGCCAGCAGTACAGGGGGGCGAAGGGATGAGCAGTTCTTC.

This chain connects TRBV9 to TRBJ2-1; weak D call: TRBD1 (5 bases). There are 14 residues in the CDR3. Germline-derived CDR1 and CDR2 are SGDLS and YYNGEE. The V end lost 2 bases, the J end lost 3 bases, and 9 bases lay between the germline ends. The CDR3 nucleotides read TGTGCCAGCAGCGTTCAGGGCAACTACAATGAGCAGTTCTTC. It specifies CASSVQGNYNEQFF.